This record covers a single TCR beta chain. The data were obtained in a study of CD8 T cells in Susac syndrome. Looked up from germline, CDR1 is ENHRY and CDR2 is SYGVKD. The CDR3 is 16 amino acids. Trimming shortened V by 0 bases and J by 2 bases, and 14 bases separated the two germline ends. From blood CD8+ and CD4+ T cells, the TCR beta chain was sequenced. Those who served as multiple sclerosis controls were treatment-naive patients with stable or active relapsing-remitting disease. FACS enriched CD8+ TEMRA cells, while bulk CD8+ and CD4+ were negatively isolated. Reverse transcription used about 0.45 to 1 ug RNA and random hexamers. immunoSEQ multiplex PCR amplified TCR beta CDR3 across 54 Vbeta, 13 Jbeta. TCRdb reprocessed the immunoSEQ multiplex PCR reads via MiXCR and lists one record per CDR3 protein. This table holds 330,000 or so distinct CDR3 sequences, around 85% found once.

The sequence derives from a human donor with multiple sclerosis. The chain carries TRBV10-3 and TRBJ2-7; possibly TRBD1 for D (6 bases). The sample consisted of CD8+ T cells from PBMCs. The CDR3: CAISESDSPNAYEQYF. In nucleotides, the CDR3 is TGTGCCATCAGTGAGTCGGACAGTCCCAATGCCTACGAGCAGTACTTC.